A single sample is the source of the 17 T cell receptor beta chains below, sequenced in a study of T-cell reconstitution after alpha-beta-depleted transplantation in children. During its preparation, the TCRbeta library received unique molecular identifiers. TCRdb re-called the PCR reads with MiXCR, one entry per CDR3 protein. The table lists about 440,000 distinct CDR3 sequences, roughly 43% of them singletons. The material was PBMCs, obtained before TCRalphabeta/CD19-depleted stem cell transplant. These receptors came from a girl aged 2 to 10 with aplastic anemia, due to receive a stem cell transplant.

CDR3 sequence reads: CSASSRRPNQPQHF. CDR3 DNA: TGCAGTGCTAGCTCACGCCGGCCCAATCAGCCCCAGCATTTT. J is TRBJ1-5 and V is TRBV20-1; D is uncertain. Looked up from germline, CDR1 is DFQATT and CDR2 is SNEGSKA (reference sequence). This CDR3 comprises 14 residues. Trimming shortened V by 3 bases and J by 3 bases, and 12 bases separated the two germline ends.

The rearrangement joins TRBV27 to TRBJ2-1; 7 bases line up with TRBD2. The CDR3 runs 15 residues. Germline CDR1 MNHEY, CDR2 SMNVEV (reference sequence). V trimming: 6 bases; J trimming: 6 bases; junction bases outside the gene matches: 11. The CDR3 loop reads CASRRLLATRNEQFF. The CDR3 region has the DNA TGTGCCAGCAGGAGATTACTAGCGACCCGCAATGAGCAGTTCTTC.

The chain joins TRBV20-1 to TRBJ1-1, with D perhaps TRBD1 (5 bases). This CDR3 has 16 residues. From germline, CDR1 is DFQATT and CDR2 SNEGSKA (reference sequence). V was trimmed by 0 bases and J by 1 base, leaving 15 bases between them. The CDR3 spells CSARDPTWDGNTEAFF. CDR3 DNA sequence: TGCAGTGCTAGAGATCCGACGTGGGACGGGAACACTGAAGCTTTCTTT.

In its sample, this clonotype was seen many times. This sequence joins TRBV29-1 and TRBJ2-2; 7 bases are a match to TRBD1. The CDR3 is made up of 13 amino acids. Unmatched junction bases numbered 2, after V lost 4 bases and J lost 3 bases. Germline V gives CDR1 SQVTM, CDR2 ANQGSEA. The CDR3 reads CSVGDSHTGELFF. CDR3 DNA sequence: TGCAGCGTTGGGGACAGCCACACCGGGGAGCTGTTTTTT.

The chain employs TRBV20-1 and TRBJ2-3; 8 bases agree with TRBD1. Looked up from germline, CDR1 is DFQATT and CDR2 is SNEGSKA (reference sequence). CDR3 length equals 12 residues. V trimming: 6 bases; J trimming: 4 bases; junction bases outside the gene matches: 3. CDR3 nucleotides: TGCAGTGCCAGGACAGGGCCAGATACGCAGTATTTT. Protein product: CSARTGPDTQYF.

This chain joins TRBV4-1 and TRBJ1-5, with D perhaps TRBD1 (5 bases). Trimming removed 5 bases at V and 1 base at J, with 9 bases between. This CDR3 has 14 residues. Germline V gene sequence: CDR1 MGHRA, CDR2 YSYEKL. The CDR3 reads CASSGAESNQPQHF. CDR3 sequence (DNA): TGCGCCAGCAGCGGGGCAGAAAGCAATCAGCCCCAGCATTTT.

This chain connects TRBV2 to TRBJ2-5; 7 nucleotides line up with TRBD1. Losses at the gene ends were 4 bases for V and 4 bases for J; bases not matched to a gene: 9. This CDR3 comprises 15 residues. Germline CDR1 is SNHLY and CDR2 is FYNNEI. The CDR3 sequence is CASSAGTVSPETQYF. The CDR3, as DNA: TGTGCCAGCAGTGCCGGGACAGTTTCCCCAGAGACCCAGTACTTC.

The CDR3 region has the DNA TGTGCCAGCAGCTTGGAGAGACTCTCCAATGAGCAGTTCTTC. Protein sequence: CASSLERLSNEQFF. This chain joins TRBV5-5 and TRBJ2-1; D is unresolved. Germline lookup yields CDR1 SGHKS and CDR2 YYEKEE (reference sequence). This CDR3 has 14 residues. V lost 0 bases and J 6 bases, leaving 10 bases between the germline ends.

This clonotype was seen many times. The rearrangement joins TRBV5-1 to TRBJ2-2, with D possibly TRBD2 on 6 matching bases. V shed 6 bases and J shed 1 base, with 13 bases lying between them. This CDR3 has 15 amino acids. Germline lookup yields CDR1 SGHRS and CDR2 YFSETQ. The CDR3 sequence: CASKTRQMNTGELFF. The CDR3 nucleotides are TGCGCCAGCAAGACTAGACAGATGAACACCGGGGAGCTGTTTTTT.

This sequence joins TRBV28 and TRBJ2-1; 10 nucleotides agree with TRBD2. J gave up 4 bases and V 2 bases, and 26 bases lay outside the gene matches. Germline CDR1 and CDR2: MDHEN and SYDVKM. CDR3 length: 23 residues. The CDR3 region is CASSLPTTRTGWGSGRSYNEQFF. The CDR3 nucleotides read TGTGCCAGCAGTTTACCTACAACTCGGACAGGGTGGGGTAGCGGGAGGAGTTACAATGAGCAGTTCTTC.

This sequence joins TRBV5-1 and TRBJ2-5; D may be TRBD1 or TRBD2 (5 bases each). There are 16 residues in the CDR3. The germline V gene has CDR1 SGHRS and CDR2 YFSETQ. V lost 4 bases, J lost 1 base, and 17 bases lay in between. The CDR3 loop is CASSQKGTGIQETQYF. The CDR3 nucleotides read TGCGCCAGCAGCCAAAAGGGGACCGGGATCCAAGAGACCCAGTACTTC.

V and J are TRBV20-1 and TRBJ2-2; 10 bases fit TRBD1. V lost 6 bases and J lost 3; bases outside the gene matches: 7. Germline CDR1 and CDR2: DFQATT and SNEGSKA (reference sequence). The CDR3 totals 15 residues. CDR3 in DNA: TGCAGTGCCAAGACAGGGGGCAGCGACACCGGGGAGCTGTTTTTT. It yields the protein CSAKTGGSDTGELFF.

V and J are TRBV3-1 and TRBJ1-6; 10 positions match TRBD1. This CDR3 contains 14 residues. Per the germline V gene, CDR1 is LGHDT and CDR2 is YNNKEL (reference sequence). The junction had 2 bases not matched to a gene; V was cut back by 4 bases and J by 8 bases. This CDR3 reads CASSRDRGYSPLHF. As DNA, the CDR3 is TGTGCCAGCAGCCGGGACAGGGGATATTCACCCCTCCACTTT. The full variable domain, completed using reference TRBV3-1 and TRBJ1-6, is DTAVSQTPKYLVTQMGNDKSIKCEQNLGHDTMYWYKQDSKKFLKIMFSYNNKELIINETVPNRFSPKSPDKAHLNLHINSLELGDSAVYFCASSRDRGYSPLHFGNGTRLTVT.

This chain uses TRBV5-1 with TRBJ2-3, with 7 bases lining up with TRBD2. Germline lookup yields CDR1 SGHRS and CDR2 YFSETQ. J was trimmed by 0 bases and V by 0 bases; bases with no gene match: 1. The CDR3 is 15 amino acids. The CDR3, as DNA: TGCGCCAGCAGCTTGGGGCGGGAGAGCACAGATACGCAGTATTTT. Its protein product is CASSLGRESTDTQYF. Full variable domain (rest looked up from reference TRBV5-1 and TRBJ2-3): KAGVTQTPRYLIKTRGQQVTLSCSPISGHRSVSWYQQTPGQGLQFLFEYFSETQRNKGNFPGRFSGRQFSNSRSEMNVSTLELGDSALYLCASSLGRESTDTQYFGPGTRLTVL.

The chain uses TRBV20-1 and TRBJ2-1, with D uncertain. V gave up 3 bases and J gave up 4 bases, with 13 bases separating them. The CDR3 contains 14 residues. Per germline, CDR1 DFQATT and CDR2 SNEGSKA (reference sequence). CDR3 loop: CSASFLVGYNEQFF. The DNA for the CDR3 is TGCAGTGCTAGTTTTCTTGTTGGGTACAATGAGCAGTTCTTC.

This clonotype occurred a few times. V usage is TRBV27 and J usage is TRBJ2-2; the match to TRBD2 covers 15 bases. The germline V gene has CDR1 MNHEY and CDR2 SMNVEV (reference sequence). Trimming cost V 4 bases and J 1 base; bases outside gene matches: 4. The CDR3 consists of 18 residues. CDR3 region: CASSSGTSGRWNTGELFF. CDR3 DNA: TGTGCCAGCAGTTCCGGGACTAGCGGGAGGTGGAACACCGGGGAGCTGTTTTTT.

The chain links TRBV23-1 to TRBJ2-3; 7 bases map to TRBD2. TRBV23-1 is an ORF, and what it does is uncertain. The CDR3 is made up of 15 amino acids. Trimming at V came to 0 bases and at J to 5 bases, leaving 5 bases not matched to a gene. The CDR3 protein is CASSQSRPSGDTQYF. The CDR3 coding sequence is TGCGCCAGCAGTCAATCTCGTCCTAGCGGAGATACGCAGTATTTT.